A selection of T cell receptor beta chains follows, all from one sample in a study of T cells in Graves' hyperthyroidism and ophthalmopathy. One entry per CDR3 protein results from TCRdb running MiXCR on the multiplex PCR reads. This sample carries hundreds of thousands of distinct CDR3 sequences, about 15% of them seen once, and the ten largest clones take 4.3%. Source material: blood. The origin of the receptors is a woman between 35 and 50 years old with Graves' ophthalmopathy. Each CDR3 is given with its conserved first and last residue. The D gene is left open where the match is weak. Rows may omit the clone size; those that give it use once, few, many or a size class.

d_gene: NA; abundance: many; j_gene: TRBJ1-5; v_gene: TRBV19; CDR3nt: TGTGCCAGTAGTATACGGGGGCAGCCCCAGCATTTT; CDR3aa: CASSIRGQPQHF
d_gene: NA; abundance: NA; j_gene: TRBJ2-3; v_gene: TRBV27; CDR3nt: TGTGCCAGCAGGCGCGGCAGCACAGATACGCAGTATTTT; CDR3aa: CASRRGSTDTQYF
d_gene: NA; abundance: few; j_gene: TRBJ1-5; v_gene: TRBV19; CDR3nt: TGTGCCAGTAGTAATGCCCTCGCGGGACAGCCCCAGCATTTT; CDR3aa: CASSNALAGQPQHF
d_gene: NA; abundance: many; j_gene: TRBJ2-5; v_gene: TRBV12-3/TRBV12-4; CDR3nt: TGTGCCAGCACCCGGGTGGGAGAGACCCAGTACTTC; CDR3aa: CASTRVGETQYF
d_gene: NA; abundance: few; j_gene: TRBJ2-2; v_gene: TRBV28; CDR3nt: TGTGCCAGCAGTTCAGGCCACACCGGGGAGCTGTTTTTT; CDR3aa: CASSSGHTGELFF
d_gene: NA; abundance: NA; j_gene: TRBJ2-5; v_gene: TRBV28; CDR3nt: TGTGCCAGCAGTTTCATTAGCGGCTCGGTGGCCCAGTACTTC; CDR3aa: CASSFISGSVAQYF
d_gene: NA; abundance: many; j_gene: TRBJ2-7; v_gene: TRBV12-3/TRBV12-4; CDR3nt: TGTGCCAGCACCCCTGGTAGTGGGGAGCTGGGCGAGCAGTACTTC; CDR3aa: CASTPGSGELGEQYF
d_gene: TRBD1; abundance: many; j_gene: TRBJ1-1; v_gene: TRBV6-1; CDR3nt: TGTGCCAGCAGTGAAGATCGACAGGGTGGGAACACTGAAGCTTTCTTT; CDR3aa: CASSEDRQGGNTEAFF
d_gene: TRBD1; abundance: few; j_gene: TRBJ1-4; v_gene: TRBV2; CDR3nt: TGTGCCAGCAACTACGGACAGGGGGAAAAACTGTTTTTT; CDR3aa: CASNYGQGEKLFF
d_gene: TRBD1; abundance: many; j_gene: TRBJ2-7; v_gene: TRBV20-1; CDR3nt: TGCAGTGCCAAAACTGGACAGGGATCCTACGAGCAGTACTTC; CDR3aa: CSAKTGQGSYEQYF
d_gene: TRBD1; abundance: many; j_gene: TRBJ1-5; v_gene: TRBV27; CDR3nt: TGTGCCAACAGTAGGACAGGGGGTGCGGATCAGCCCCAGCATTTT; CDR3aa: CANSRTGGADQPQHF
d_gene: NA; abundance: many; j_gene: TRBJ1-1; v_gene: TRBV5-1; CDR3nt: TGCGCCAGCAGCTCCCTGCTGGACAGTGAAGCTTTCTTT; CDR3aa: CASSSLLDSEAFF
d_gene: TRBD1; abundance: many; j_gene: TRBJ1-1; v_gene: TRBV28; CDR3nt: TGTGCCGCCACATACTCAGGGGGCTGGACTGAAGCTTTCTTT; CDR3aa: CAATYSGGWTEAFF
d_gene: NA; abundance: NA; j_gene: TRBJ1-1; v_gene: TRBV6-1; CDR3nt: TGTGCCACCCAGAGGTCGGACCACACTGAAGCTTTCTTT; CDR3aa: CATQRSDHTEAFF
d_gene: TRBD1; abundance: many; j_gene: TRBJ2-7; v_gene: TRBV28; CDR3nt: TGTGCCAGCAGTTCCTTAGACAACAGGGGGGACTCCTACGAGCAGTACTTC; CDR3aa: CASSSLDNRGDSYEQYF
d_gene: NA; abundance: few; j_gene: TRBJ1-3; v_gene: TRBV7-9; CDR3nt: TGTGCCAGCAGCCGGGGCGAAAGCTCTGGAAACACCATATATTTT; CDR3aa: CASSRGESSGNTIYF
d_gene: NA; abundance: many; j_gene: TRBJ1-5; v_gene: TRBV7-2; CDR3nt: TGTGCCAGCAGCTTGGGGACGGCAAGCAATCAGCCCCAGCATTTT; CDR3aa: CASSLGTASNQPQHF
d_gene: NA; abundance: NA; j_gene: TRBJ1-2; v_gene: TRBV14; CDR3nt: TGTGCCACCGGGGGCTCTAACTATGGCTACACCTTC; CDR3aa: CATGGSNYGYTF
d_gene: NA; abundance: NA; j_gene: TRBJ1-6; v_gene: TRBV6-2/TRBV6-3; CDR3nt: TGTGCCAGCAGTTACGATGGAGGGGGAGGCCCCTATAATTCACCCCTCCACTTT; CDR3aa: CASSYDGGGGPYNSPLHF